This TCR beta chain is from a study of blood T cell repertoires in COVID-19. As for the study in general: Samples of COVID-19 (acute and convalescent) were obtained from the United States, Italy and Spain. T cells, B-cell-depleted T cells, or PBMCs provided the cDNA or gDNA that served as material.

Original handling: Estimated nucleated cell counts came from reference gene primer amplification. The method was immunoSEQ multiplex PCR; TCRdb's version includes in-frame clones alone and lacks a portion of them. D and trimming come from the DNA, and the V and J calls and clone size come from that table. The sample gives about 100,000 clones, roughly nine tenths of which show up once; about 2.2% is in the top ten. Germline-derived CDR1 and CDR2 are SGHNT and YYREEE (reference sequence). The V gene end was trimmed by 4 bases and the J gene end by 10 bases; junction bases not matched to a gene: 12. The CDR3 spans 16 residues.

The receptor was isolated from a man in his forties or fifties with active COVID-19. The sample taken for sequencing was peripheral blood. This chain links TRBV5-4 with TRBJ1-6; 9 nucleotides agree with TRBD1. CDR3 residues: CASSLTMTGGSSPLHF. Here the CDR3 DNA reads TGTGCCAGCAGCCTCACAATGACAGGGGGGAGCTCACCCCTCCACTTT.